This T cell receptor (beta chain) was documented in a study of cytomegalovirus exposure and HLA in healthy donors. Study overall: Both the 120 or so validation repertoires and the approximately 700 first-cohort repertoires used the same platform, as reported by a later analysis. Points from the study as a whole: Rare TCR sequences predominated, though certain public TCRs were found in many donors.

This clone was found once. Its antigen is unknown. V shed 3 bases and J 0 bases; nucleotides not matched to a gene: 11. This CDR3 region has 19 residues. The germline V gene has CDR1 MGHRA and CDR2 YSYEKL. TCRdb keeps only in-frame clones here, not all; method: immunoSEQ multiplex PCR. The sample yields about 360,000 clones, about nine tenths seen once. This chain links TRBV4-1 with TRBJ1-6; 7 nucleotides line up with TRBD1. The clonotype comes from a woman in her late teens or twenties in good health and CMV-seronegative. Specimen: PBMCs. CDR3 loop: CASSQNRGASSSYNSPLHF. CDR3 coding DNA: TGCGCCAGCAGCCAGAACAGGGGCGCTTCGAGCTCCTATAATTCACCCCTCCACTTT.